This T cell receptor beta chain was captured in a study of T cells after posttransplantation cyclophosphamide. Profiling relied on immunoSEQ multiplex PCR, and the TCRdb table lists in-frame clones only, not all of them. Of roughly 17,000 clones in the sample, 75% to 90% were seen once. Sampled 1 year posttransplant, controls received myeloablative marrow transplants, methotrexate and a calcineurin inhibitor. The source was PBMCs, collected after allogeneic stem cell transplant with calcineurin inhibitor and methotrexate. The clonotype originates from a female patient aged 18 to 35 who received an allogeneic stem cell transplant from an unrelated donor, was CMV-positive, and had acute and chronic GVHD. Some T cells may arise from the graft donor.

In nucleotides, the CDR3 is TGTGCCAGCTCAACCGGGCAGGGAGGAGACTATGGCTACACCTTC. This codes for CASSTGQGGDYGYTF. The chain joins TRBV18 to TRBJ1-2; a possible D gene is TRBD1 (5 bases). The CDR3 sequence is 15 residues long. From germline, CDR1 is KGHSH and CDR2 LQKENI. The ends were cut back, 5 bases at V and 3 bases at J, with 16 bases in the middle.